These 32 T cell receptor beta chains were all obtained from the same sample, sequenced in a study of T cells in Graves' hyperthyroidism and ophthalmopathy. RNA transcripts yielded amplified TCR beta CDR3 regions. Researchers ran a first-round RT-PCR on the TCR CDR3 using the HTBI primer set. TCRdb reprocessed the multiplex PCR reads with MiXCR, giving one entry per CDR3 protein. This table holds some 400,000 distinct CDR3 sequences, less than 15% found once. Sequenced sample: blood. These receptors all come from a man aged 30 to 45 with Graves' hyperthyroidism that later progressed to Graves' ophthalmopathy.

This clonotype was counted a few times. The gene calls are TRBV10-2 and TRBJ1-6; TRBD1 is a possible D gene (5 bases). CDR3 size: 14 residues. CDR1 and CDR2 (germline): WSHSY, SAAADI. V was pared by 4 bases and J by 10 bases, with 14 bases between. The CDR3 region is CASSAVGGNSPLHF. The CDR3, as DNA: TGCGCCAGCAGTGCGGTTGGGGGGAACTCACCCCTCCACTTT.

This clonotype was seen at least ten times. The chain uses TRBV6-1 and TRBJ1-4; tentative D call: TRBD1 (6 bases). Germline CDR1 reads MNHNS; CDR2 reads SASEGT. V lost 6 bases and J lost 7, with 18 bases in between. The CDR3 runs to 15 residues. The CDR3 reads CASSPPSTGSEKLFF. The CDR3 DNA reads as TGTGCCAGCAGCCCTCCCTCCACAGGGAGTGAAAAACTGTTTTTT.

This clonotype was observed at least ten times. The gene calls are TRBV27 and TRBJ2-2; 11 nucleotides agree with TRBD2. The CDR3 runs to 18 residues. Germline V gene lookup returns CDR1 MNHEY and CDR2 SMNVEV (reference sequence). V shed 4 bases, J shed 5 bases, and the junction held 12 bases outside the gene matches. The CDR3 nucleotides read TGTGCCAGCAGTTCCGGGACTAGCGGCCTCTGGTCGACCGGGGAGCTGTTTTTT. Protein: CASSSGTSGLWSTGELFF.

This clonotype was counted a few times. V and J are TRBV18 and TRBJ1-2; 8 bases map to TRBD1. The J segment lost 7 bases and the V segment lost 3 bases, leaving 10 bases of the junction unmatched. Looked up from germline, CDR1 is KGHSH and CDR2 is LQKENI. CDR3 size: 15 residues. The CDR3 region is CASSPAGTGGGGYTF. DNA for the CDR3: TGTGCCAGCTCACCGGCCGGGACAGGCGGTGGTGGCTACACCTTC.

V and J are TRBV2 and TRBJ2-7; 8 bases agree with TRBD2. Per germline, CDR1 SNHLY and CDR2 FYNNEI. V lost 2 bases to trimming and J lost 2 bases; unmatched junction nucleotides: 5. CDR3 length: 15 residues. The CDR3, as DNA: TGTGCCAGCAGTGAAAGTCGGGGGGGGACCTACGAGCAGTACTTC. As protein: CASSESRGGTYEQYF.

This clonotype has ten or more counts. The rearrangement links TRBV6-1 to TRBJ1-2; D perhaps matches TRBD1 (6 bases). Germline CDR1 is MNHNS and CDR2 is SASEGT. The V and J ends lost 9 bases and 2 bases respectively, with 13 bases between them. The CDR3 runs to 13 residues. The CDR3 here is CASPPGANYGYTF. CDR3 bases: TGTGCCAGTCCCCCAGGGGCAAACTATGGCTACACCTTC.

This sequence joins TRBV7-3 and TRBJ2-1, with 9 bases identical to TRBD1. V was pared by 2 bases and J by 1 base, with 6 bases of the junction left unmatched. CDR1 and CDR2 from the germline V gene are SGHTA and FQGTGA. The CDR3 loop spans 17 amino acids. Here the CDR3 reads CASSLRGGTGSYNEQFF. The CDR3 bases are TGTGCCAGCAGCTTACGGGGAGGGACAGGGTCCTACAATGAGCAGTTCTTC.

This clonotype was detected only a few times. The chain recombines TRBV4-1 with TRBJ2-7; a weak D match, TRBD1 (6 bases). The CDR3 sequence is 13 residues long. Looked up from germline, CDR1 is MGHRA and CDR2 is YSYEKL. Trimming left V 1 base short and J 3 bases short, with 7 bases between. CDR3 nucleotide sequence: TGCGCCAGCAGCCAAGGGACAGACTACGAGCAGTACTTC. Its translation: CASSQGTDYEQYF.

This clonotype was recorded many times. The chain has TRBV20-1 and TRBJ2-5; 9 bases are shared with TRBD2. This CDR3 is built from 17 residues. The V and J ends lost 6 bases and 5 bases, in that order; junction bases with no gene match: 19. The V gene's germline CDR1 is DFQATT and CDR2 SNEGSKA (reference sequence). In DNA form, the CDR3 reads TGCAGTGCCACAGGCTTAAGCGGGGGGCCATCGGGGGAGACCCAGTACTTC. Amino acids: CSATGLSGGPSGETQYF.

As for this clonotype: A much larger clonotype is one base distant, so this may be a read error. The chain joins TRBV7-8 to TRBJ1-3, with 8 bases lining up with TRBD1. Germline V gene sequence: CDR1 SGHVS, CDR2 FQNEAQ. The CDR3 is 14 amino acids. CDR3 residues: CASSDTGTGNTICF. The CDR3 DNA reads TGTGCCAGCAGCGACACCGGGACAGGAAACACCATATGTTTT. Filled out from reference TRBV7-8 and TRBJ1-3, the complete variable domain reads GAGVSQSPRYKVAKRGQDVALRCDPISGHVSLFWYQQALGQGPEFLTYFQNEAQLDKSGLPSDRFFAERPEGSVSTLKIQRTQQEDSAVYLCASSDTGTGNTICFGEGSWLTVV.

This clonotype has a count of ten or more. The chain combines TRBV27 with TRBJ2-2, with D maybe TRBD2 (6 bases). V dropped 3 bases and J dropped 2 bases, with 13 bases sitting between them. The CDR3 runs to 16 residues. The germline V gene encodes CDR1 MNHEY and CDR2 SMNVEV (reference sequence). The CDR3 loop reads CASSLWGETNTGELFF. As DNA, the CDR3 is TGTGCCAGCAGTTTGTGGGGGGAAACCAACACCGGGGAGCTGTTTTTT.

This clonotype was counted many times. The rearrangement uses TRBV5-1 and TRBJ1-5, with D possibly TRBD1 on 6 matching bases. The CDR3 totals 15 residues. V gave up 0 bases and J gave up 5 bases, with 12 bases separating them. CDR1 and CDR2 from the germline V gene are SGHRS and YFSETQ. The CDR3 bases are TGCGCCAGCAGCTTGGGGGGCCCAGGGGATCAGCCCCAGCATTTT. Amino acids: CASSLGGPGDQPQHF.

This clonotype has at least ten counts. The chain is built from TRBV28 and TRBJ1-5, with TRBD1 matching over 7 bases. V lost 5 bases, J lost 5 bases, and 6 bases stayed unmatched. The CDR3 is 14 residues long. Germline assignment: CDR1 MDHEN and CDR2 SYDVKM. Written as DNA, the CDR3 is TGTGCCAGCAGTCCCGGGACAGTTTATCAGCCCCAGCATTTT. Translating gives CASSPGTVYQPQHF.

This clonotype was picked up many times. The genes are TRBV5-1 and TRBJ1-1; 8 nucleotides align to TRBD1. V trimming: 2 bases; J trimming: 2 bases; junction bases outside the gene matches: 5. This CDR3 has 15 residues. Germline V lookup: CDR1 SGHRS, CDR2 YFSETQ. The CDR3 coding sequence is TGCGCCAGCAGCTTTCTCGACAGGGGTAACACTGAAGCTTTCTTT. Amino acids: CASSFLDRGNTEAFF. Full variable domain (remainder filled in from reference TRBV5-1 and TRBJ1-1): KAGVTQTPRYLIKTRGQQVTLSCSPISGHRSVSWYQQTPGQGLQFLFEYFSETQRNKGNFPGRFSGRQFSNSRSEMNVSTLELGDSALYLCASSFLDRGNTEAFFGQGTRLTVV.

The CDR3 region has the DNA TGTGCCAGCAGCTTAGGACTGGACTACGAGCAGTACTTC. Its protein product is CASSLGLDYEQYF. The V call is TRBV11-2, the J call TRBJ2-7; D remains ambiguous. Trimming took off 1 base at V and 3 bases at J, with 7 bases between the two ends. Looked up from germline, CDR1 is SGHAT and CDR2 is FQNNGV. The CDR3 length is 13 residues.

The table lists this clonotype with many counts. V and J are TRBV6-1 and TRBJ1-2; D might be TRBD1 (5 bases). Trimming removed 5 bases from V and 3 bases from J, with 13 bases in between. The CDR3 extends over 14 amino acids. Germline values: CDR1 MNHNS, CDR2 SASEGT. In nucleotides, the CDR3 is TGTGCCAGCAGTCCTTGGCAGGGATACTATGGCTACACCTTC. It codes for CASSPWQGYYGYTF.

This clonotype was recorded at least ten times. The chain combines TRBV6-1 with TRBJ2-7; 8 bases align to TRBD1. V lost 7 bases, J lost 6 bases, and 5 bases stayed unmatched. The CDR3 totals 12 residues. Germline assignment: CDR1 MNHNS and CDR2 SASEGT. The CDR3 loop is CASTRTGFEQYF. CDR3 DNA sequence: TGTGCCAGCACCCGGACAGGGTTCGAGCAGTACTTC.

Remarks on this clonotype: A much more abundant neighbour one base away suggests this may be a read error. The CDR3 sequence is CASCVAGGGKYGYTF. The CDR3, as DNA: TGTGCCAGCTGCGTAGCTGGGGGGGGCAAGTATGGCTACACCTTC. The genes are TRBV9 and TRBJ1-2; D might be TRBD1 (6 bases). The CDR3 loop spans 15 amino acids. Germline V CDR1 and CDR2: SGDLS, YYNGEE.

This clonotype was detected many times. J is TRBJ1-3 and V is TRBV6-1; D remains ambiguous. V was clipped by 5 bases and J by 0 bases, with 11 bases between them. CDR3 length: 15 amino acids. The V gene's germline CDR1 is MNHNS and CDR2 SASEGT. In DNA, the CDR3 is TGTGCCAGCAGTAAGACTTCCAACTCTGGAAACACCATATATTTT. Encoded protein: CASSKTSNSGNTIYF.

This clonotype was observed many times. The CDR3 reads CASSLVGLADGIITDTQYF. The CDR3 DNA reads as TGTGCCAGCAGTTTAGTGGGGCTAGCGGATGGGATTATCACAGATACGCAGTATTTT. The chain carries TRBV27 and TRBJ2-3; TRBD2 matches at 7 bases. Germline V gene lookup returns CDR1 MNHEY and CDR2 SMNVEV (reference sequence). J lost 2 bases, V lost 2 bases, and 16 bases had no gene match. CDR3 length: 19 residues.

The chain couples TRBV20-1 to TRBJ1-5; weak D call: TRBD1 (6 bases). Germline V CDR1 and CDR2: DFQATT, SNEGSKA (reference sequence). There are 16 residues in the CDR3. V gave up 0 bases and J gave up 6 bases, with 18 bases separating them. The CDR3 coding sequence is TGCAGTGCTAGAGATCGGTGGGGGGGCCAGGGTCAGCCCCAGCATTTT. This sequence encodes CSARDRWGGQGQPQHF.

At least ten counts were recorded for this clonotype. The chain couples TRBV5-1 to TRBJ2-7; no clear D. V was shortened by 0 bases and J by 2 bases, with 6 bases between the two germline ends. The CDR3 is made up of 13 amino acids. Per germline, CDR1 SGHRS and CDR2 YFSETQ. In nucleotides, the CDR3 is TGCGCCAGCAGCTTGGAGGTCACCTACGAGCAGTACTTC. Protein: CASSLEVTYEQYF.

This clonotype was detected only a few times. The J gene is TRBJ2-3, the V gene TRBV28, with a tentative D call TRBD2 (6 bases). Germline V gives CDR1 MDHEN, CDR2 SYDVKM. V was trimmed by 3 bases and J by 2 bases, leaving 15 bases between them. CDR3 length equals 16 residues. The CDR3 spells CASSFGASVTTDTQYF. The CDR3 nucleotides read TGTGCCAGCAGTTTTGGAGCTAGCGTGACCACAGATACGCAGTATTTT.

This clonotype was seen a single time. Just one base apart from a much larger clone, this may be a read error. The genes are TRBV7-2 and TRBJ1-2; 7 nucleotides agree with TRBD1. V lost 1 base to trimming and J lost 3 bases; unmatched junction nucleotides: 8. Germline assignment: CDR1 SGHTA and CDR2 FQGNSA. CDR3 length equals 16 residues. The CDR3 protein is CASSLVGTVGHYGYTF. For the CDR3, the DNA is TGTGCCAGCAGCTTAGTAGGGACAGTCGGCCACTATGGCTACACCTTC.

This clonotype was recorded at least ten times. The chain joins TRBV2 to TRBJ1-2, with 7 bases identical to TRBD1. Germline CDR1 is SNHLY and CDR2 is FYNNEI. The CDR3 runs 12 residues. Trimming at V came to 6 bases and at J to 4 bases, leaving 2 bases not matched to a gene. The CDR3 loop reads CASSGTAYGYTF. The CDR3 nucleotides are TGTGCCAGCAGCGGGACAGCCTATGGCTACACCTTC.

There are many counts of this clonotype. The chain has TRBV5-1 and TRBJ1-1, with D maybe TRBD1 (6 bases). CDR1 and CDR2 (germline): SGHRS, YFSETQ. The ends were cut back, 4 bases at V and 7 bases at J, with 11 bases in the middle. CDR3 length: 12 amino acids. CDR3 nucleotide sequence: TGCGCCAGCAGCCTGGACAGAGGTGAAGCTTTCTTT. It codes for CASSLDRGEAFF.

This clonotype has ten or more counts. Written as DNA, the CDR3 is TGTGCCAGCAGTTTCCGGACAGGTTGGGAAAAACTGTTTTTT. Protein product: CASSFRTGWEKLFF. V gene TRBV6-1 combines with J gene TRBJ1-4; TRBD1 agrees at 7 bases. J was trimmed by 8 bases and V by 5 bases; bases with no gene match: 8. The CDR3 extends over 14 amino acids. The V gene's germline CDR1 is MNHNS and CDR2 SASEGT.

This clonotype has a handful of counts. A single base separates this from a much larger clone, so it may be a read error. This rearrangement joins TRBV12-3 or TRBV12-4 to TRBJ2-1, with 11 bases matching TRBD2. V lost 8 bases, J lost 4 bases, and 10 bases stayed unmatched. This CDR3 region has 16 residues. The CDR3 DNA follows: TGTGCCAGCGGTTCAACGGGACTAGCGGATTACAATGAGCAGTTCTTC. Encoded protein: CASGSTGLADYNEQFF.

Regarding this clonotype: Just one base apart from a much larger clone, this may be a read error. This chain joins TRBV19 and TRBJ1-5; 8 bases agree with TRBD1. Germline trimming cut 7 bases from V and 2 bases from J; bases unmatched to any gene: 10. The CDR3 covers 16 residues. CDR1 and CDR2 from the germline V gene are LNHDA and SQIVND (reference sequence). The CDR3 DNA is TGTGCCAGTAATAAAACGGACAGGGCGGGCAATCAGCCCCAGCATTTT. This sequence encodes CASNKTDRAGNQPQHF.

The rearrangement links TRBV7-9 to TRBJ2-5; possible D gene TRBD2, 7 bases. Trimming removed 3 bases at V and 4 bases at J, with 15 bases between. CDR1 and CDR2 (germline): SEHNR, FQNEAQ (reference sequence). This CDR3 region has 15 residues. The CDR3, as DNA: TGTGCCAGCAGCTTTCGCGGGGGCCTGAGAGAGACCCAGTACTTC. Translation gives CASSFRGGLRETQYF. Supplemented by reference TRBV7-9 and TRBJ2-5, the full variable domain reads DTGVSQNPRHKITKRGQNVTFRCDPISEHNRLYWYRQTLGQGPEFLTYFQNEAQLEKSRLLSDRFSAERPKGSFSTLEIQRTEQGDSAMYLCASSFRGGLRETQYFGPGTRLLVL.

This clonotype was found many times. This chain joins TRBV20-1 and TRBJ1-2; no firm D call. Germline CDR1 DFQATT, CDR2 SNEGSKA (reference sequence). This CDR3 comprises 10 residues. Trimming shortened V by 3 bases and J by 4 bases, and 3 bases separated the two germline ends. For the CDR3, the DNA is TGCAGTGCTAGGCCCTATGGCTACACCTTC. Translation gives CSARPYGYTF.

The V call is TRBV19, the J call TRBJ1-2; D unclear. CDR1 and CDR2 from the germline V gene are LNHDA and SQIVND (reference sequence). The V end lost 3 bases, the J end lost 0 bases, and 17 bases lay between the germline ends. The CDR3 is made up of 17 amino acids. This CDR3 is CASSIDARKLPNYGYTF. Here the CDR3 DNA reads TGTGCCAGTAGTATTGACGCCAGGAAATTACCTAACTATGGCTACACCTTC.